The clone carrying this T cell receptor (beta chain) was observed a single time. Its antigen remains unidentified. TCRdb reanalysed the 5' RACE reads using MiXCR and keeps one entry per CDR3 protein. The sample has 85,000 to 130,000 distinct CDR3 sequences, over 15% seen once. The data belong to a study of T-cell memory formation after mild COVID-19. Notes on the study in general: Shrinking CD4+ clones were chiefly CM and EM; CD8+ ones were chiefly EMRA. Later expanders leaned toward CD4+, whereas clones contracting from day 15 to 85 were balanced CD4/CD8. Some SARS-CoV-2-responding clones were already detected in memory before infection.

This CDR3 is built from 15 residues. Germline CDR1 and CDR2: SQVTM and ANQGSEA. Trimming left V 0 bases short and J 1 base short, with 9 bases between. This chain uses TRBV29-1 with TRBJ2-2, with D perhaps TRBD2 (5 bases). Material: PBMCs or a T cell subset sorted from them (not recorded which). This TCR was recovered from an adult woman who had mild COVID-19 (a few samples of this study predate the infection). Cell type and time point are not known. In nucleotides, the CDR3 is TGCAGCGTTGAAGATCACGGGGTGAACACCGGGGAGCTGTTTTTT. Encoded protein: CSVEDHGVNTGELFF.